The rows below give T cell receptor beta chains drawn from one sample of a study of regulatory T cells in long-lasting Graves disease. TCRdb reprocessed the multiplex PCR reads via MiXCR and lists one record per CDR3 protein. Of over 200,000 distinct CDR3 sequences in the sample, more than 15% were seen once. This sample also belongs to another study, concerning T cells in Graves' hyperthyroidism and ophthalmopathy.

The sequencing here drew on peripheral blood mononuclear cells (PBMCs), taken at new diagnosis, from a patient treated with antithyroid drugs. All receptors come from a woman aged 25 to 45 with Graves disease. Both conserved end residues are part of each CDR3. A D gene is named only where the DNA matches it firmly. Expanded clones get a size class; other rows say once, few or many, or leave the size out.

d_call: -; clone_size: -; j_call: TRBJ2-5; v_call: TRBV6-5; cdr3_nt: TGTGCCAGCAGTTTGGAGGGACGCAACCAAGAGACCCAGTACTTC; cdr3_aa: CASSLEGRNQETQYF
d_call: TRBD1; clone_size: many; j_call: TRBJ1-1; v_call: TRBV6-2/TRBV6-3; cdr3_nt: TGTGCCACACAGGGGGGAGGCACTGAAGCTTTCTTT; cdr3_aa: CATQGGGTEAFF
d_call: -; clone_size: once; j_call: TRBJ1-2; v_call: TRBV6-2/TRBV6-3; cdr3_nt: TGTGCCAGCAGTACACCGACCGGGCAACCCTTATTTACCTATGGCTACACCTTC; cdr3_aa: CASSTPTGQPLFTYGYTF
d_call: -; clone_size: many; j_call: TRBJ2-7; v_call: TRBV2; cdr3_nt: TGTGCCAGCAGTGATGGCGGGGTCTACGAGCAGTACTTC; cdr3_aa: CASSDGGVYEQYF
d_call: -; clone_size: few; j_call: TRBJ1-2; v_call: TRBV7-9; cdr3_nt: TGTGCCAGCAGCTTAGCGGTCCCCTACTATGGCTACACCTTC; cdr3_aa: CASSLAVPYYGYTF
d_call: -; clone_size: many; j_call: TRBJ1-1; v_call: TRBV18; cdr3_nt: TGTGCCAGCTCACCACCTTGGGCGGGCACTGAAGCTTTCTTT; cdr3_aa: CASSPPWAGTEAFF
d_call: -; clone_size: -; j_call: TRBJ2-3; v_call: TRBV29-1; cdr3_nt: TGCAGCCTGAGCAAGGGGCCGCGCCAGTATTTT; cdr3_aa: CSLSKGPRQYF
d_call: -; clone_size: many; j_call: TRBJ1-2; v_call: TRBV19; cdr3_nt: TGTGCCAGTACCTCCCGGGACGTTCCTAACTTC; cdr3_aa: CASTSRDVPNF
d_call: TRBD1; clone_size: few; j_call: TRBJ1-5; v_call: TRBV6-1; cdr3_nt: TGTGCCAGCAGCCAGAGGACAGGGATTGATAGCAATCAGCCCCAGCATTTT; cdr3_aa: CASSQRTGIDSNQPQHF
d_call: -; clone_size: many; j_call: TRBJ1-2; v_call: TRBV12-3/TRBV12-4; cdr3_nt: TGTGCCAGCAGCTTAAGCGGCGCCTATGGCTACACCTTC; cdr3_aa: CASSLSGAYGYTF
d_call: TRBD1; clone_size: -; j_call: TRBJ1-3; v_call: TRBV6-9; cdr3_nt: TGTGCCAGCAGTTACTCGAAGACCAGGACAGGGGTCTCTGGAAACACCATATATTTT; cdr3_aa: CASSYSKTRTGVSGNTIYF
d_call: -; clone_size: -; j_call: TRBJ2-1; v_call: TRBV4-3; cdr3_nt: TGCGCCAGCAGCCAATTAGGACTTCTCAATGAGCAGTTCTTC; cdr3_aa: CASSQLGLLNEQFF
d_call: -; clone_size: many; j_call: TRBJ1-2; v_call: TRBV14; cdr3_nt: TGTGCCAGCAGCCAAGCGGCAGGCCCACGGAATGGCTACACCTTC; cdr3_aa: CASSQAAGPRNGYTF
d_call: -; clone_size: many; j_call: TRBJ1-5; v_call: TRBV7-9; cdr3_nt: TGTGCCAGCAGCTTGATGGGAGAGGGACATCAGCCCCAGCATTTT; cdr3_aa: CASSLMGEGHQPQHF
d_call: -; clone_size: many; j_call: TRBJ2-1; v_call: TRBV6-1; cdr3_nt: TGTGCCAGCAGTGAAATTGGGAATGAGCAGTTCTTC; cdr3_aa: CASSEIGNEQFF
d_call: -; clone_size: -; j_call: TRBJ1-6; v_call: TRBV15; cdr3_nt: TGTGCCACCAGCAGAGAACGGGGGGCCCGCCGGGGTTCACCCCTCCACTTT; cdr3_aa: CATSRERGARRGSPLHF
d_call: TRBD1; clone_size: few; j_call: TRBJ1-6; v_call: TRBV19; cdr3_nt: TGTGCCAGTAGTATAGATTGGGACAGTTCCACATCCCTCCACTTT; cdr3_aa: CASSIDWDSSTSLHF
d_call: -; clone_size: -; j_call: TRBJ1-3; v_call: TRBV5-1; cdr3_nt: TGCGCCAGCAGCTTGGCCGGGGGTATATACGGAAACACCATATATTTT; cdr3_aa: CASSLAGGIYGNTIYF
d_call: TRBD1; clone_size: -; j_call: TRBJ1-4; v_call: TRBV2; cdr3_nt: TGTGCCAGTTCCGGGACAGGGGAGGAAAAACTGTTTTTT; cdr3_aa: CASSGTGEEKLFF
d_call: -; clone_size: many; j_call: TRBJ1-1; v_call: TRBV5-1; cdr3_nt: TGCGCCAGCAGCTTGGATGGGGAGACGGCTGAAGCTTTCTTT; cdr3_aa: CASSLDGETAEAFF
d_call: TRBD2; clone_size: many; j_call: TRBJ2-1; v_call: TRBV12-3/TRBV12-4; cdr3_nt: TGTGCCAGCAGCCAAGGACTAGATTTTGATGAGCAGTTCTTC; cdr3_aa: CASSQGLDFDEQFF
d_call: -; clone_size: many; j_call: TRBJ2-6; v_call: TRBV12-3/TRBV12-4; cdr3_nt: TGTGCCAGCACCCACGACCCCGACTCTGGGGCCAACGTCCTGACTTTC; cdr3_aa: CASTHDPDSGANVLTF
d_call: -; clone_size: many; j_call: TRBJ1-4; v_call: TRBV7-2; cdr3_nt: TGTGCCAGCAGCCCCCAGGGGGAAAAACTGTTTTTT; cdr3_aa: CASSPQGEKLFF
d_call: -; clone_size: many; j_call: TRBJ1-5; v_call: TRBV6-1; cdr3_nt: TGTGCCAGCAGTGACGTGGCAGATAATCAGCCCCAGCATTTT; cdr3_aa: CASSDVADNQPQHF
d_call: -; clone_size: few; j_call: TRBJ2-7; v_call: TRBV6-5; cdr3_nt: TGTGCCAGCAGTTACCGGTCGCGGTACGAGCAGTACTTC; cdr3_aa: CASSYRSRYEQYF
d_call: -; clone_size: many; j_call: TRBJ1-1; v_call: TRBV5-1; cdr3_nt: TGCGCCAGCAGCGGGGTGGGGTACACTGAAGCTTTCTTT; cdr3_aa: CASSGVGYTEAFF
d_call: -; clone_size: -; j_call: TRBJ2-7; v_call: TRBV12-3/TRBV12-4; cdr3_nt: TGTGCCAGCAGTTCAGACAGATCCTCCTACGAGCAGTACTTC; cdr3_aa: CASSSDRSSYEQYF
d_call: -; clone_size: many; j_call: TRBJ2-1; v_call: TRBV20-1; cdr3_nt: TGCAGTGCTGCCATCAGACAGAGCGGCTCCTACAATGAGCAGTTCTTC; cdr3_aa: CSAAIRQSGSYNEQFF
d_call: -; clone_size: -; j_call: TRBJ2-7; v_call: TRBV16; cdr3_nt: TGTGCCAGCAGCCAATTGGGGCCACAGAGCTCCTACGAGCAGTACTTC; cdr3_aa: CASSQLGPQSSYEQYF
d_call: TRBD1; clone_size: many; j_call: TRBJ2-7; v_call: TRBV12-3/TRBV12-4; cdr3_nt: TGTGCCAGCAGTCCCGGGACAGGTACAACCTACGAGCAGTACTTC; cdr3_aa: CASSPGTGTTYEQYF
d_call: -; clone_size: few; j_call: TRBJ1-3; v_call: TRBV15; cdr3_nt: TGTGCCACCAGCAGAGAATTCGAGAGGGCTTCTGGAAACACCATATATTTT; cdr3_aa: CATSREFERASGNTIYF
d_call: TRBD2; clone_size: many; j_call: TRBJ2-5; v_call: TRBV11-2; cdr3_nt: TGTGCCAGCAGCACCGGGACTAGCATTCGGGAGACCCAGTACTTC; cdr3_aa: CASSTGTSIRETQYF
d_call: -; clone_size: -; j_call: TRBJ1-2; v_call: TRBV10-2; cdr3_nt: TGCGCCAGCACAGGAGGACAGCTAACCCTCGGCTACACCTTC; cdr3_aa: CASTGGQLTLGYTF
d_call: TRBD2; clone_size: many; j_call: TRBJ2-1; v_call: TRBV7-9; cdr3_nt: TGTGCCAGCGGACTAGCGGGGGGGCGGGATGAGCAGTTCTTC; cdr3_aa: CASGLAGGRDEQFF
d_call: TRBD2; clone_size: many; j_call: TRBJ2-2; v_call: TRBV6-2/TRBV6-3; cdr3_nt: TGTGCCAGCACTTTTACTAGCGGCACCGGGGAGCTGTTTTTT; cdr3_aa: CASTFTSGTGELFF
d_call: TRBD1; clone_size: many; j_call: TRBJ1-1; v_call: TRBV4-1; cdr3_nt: TGCGCCAGCAGCCAACAGGGGGTGAACACTGAAGCTTTCTTT; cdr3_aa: CASSQQGVNTEAFF
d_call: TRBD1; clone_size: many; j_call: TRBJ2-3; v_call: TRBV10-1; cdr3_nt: TGCGCCAGCAGTGCCACTTCTCCTGGGTGGACAGGGGGCACAGATACGCAGTATTTT; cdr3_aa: CASSATSPGWTGGTDTQYF
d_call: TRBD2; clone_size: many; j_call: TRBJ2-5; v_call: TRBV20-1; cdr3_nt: TGCAGTGCTAGAGAAGCCCTAGCGGGGGTGGAGACCCAGTACTTC; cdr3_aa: CSAREALAGVETQYF
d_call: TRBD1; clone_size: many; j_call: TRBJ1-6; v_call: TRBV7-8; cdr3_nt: TGTGCCAGCAGCTGGACGGGACAGGGAGGTTCACCCCTCCACTTT; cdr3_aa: CASSWTGQGGSPLHF
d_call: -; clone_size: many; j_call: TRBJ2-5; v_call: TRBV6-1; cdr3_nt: TGTGCCAGCACCCGAGACTATGCCGAGACCCAGTACTTC; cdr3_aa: CASTRDYAETQYF
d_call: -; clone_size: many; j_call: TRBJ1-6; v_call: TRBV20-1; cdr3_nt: TGCAGTGCTAGAGATGGGTTAGCAGTAATAAATTCACCCCTCCACTTT; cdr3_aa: CSARDGLAVINSPLHF
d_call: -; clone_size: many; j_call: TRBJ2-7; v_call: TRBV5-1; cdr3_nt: TGCGCCAGCAGCTTGGCCTTGGGGTTGGAGCAGTACTTC; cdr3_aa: CASSLALGLEQYF
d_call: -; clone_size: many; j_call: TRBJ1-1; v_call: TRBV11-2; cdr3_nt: TGTGCCAGCAGCTTCCCCCGAGACAGCACTGAAGCTTTCTTT; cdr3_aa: CASSFPRDSTEAFF
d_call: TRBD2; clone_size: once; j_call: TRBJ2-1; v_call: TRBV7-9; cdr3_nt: TGTGCCAGCAGCTTAGATCTCCTAGCGGGGGGCAGCTCCTACAATGAGCAGTTCTTC; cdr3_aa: CASSLDLLAGGSSYNEQFF
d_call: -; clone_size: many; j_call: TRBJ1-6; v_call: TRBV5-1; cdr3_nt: TGCGCCAGCACCCCTGGCGGCTATAATTCACCCCTCCACTTT; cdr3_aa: CASTPGGYNSPLHF
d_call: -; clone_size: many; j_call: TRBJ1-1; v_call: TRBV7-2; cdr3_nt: TGTGCCAGCACCAGGGTGAGGACGAACACTGAAGCTTTCTTT; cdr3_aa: CASTRVRTNTEAFF
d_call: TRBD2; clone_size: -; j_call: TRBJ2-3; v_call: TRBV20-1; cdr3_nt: TGCAGTGCTTCCGGGACTAGCAGCACAGATACGCAGTATTTT; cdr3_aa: CSASGTSSTDTQYF
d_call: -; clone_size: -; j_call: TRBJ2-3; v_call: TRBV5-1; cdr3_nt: TGCGCCAGCAGCTTGAAGTTCGGCGCAGATACGCAGTATTTT; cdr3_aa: CASSLKFGADTQYF
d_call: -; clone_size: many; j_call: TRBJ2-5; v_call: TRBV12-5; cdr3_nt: TGTGCTAGTGGTTTGGGCCTGGGACTCGCGGGGGCTCAGGGAGAGACCCAGTACTTC; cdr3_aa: CASGLGLGLAGAQGETQYF
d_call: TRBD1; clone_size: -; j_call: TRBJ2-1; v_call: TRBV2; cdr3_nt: TGTGCCAGCAGACCCGGGACAGTAAATAATGAGCAGTTCTTC; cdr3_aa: CASRPGTVNNEQFF
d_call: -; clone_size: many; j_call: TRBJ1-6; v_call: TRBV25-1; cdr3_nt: TGTGCCAGCAGTGGAAAGACAGGATCTCTCAGCTCCTATAATTCACCCCTCCACTTT; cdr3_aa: CASSGKTGSLSSYNSPLHF
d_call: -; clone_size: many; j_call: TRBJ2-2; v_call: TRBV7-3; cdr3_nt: TGTGCCAGCAGCCTCAGGGGGAACACCGGGGAGCTGTTTTTT; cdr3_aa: CASSLRGNTGELFF
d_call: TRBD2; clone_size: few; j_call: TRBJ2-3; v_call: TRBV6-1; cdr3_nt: TGTGCCAGCAGTCGGGGGAGGGGCACAGATACGCAGTATTTT; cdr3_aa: CASSRGRGTDTQYF